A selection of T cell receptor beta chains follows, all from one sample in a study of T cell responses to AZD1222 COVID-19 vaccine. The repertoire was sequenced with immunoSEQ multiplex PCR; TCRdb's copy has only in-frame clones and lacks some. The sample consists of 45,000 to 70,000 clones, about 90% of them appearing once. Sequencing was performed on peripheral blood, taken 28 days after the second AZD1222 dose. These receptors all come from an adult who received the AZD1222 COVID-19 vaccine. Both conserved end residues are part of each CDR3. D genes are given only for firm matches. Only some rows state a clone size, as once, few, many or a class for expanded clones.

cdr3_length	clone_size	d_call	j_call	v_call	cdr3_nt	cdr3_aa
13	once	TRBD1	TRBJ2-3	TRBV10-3	TGTGCCATCACGGCAGGGGGCGCAGATACGCAGTATTTT	CAITAGGADTQYF
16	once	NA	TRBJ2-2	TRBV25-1	TGTGCCAGCAGTGAACTTCATGCTGTAAATACCGGGGAGCTGTTTTTT	CASSELHAVNTGELFF
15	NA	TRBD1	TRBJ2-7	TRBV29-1	TGCAGCGTTTCCATCGGGACAGGGTTTGGATACGAGCAGTACTTC	CSVSIGTGFGYEQYF
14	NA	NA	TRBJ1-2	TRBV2	TGTGCCAGCAGTGAATTATCAGGGGACTATGGCTACACCTTC	CASSELSGDYGYTF
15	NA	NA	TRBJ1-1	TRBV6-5	TGTGCCAGCAGTCTTCAAGGGGGATCGGCCACTGAAGCTTTCTTT	CASSLQGGSATEAFF
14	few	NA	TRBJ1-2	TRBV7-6	TGTGCCAGCAGCTTAAAGGCGGGAGACTATGGCTACACCTTC	CASSLKAGDYGYTF
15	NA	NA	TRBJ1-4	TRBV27	TGTGCCAGCAGTTCCTTGAACACCCCCGGGGAAAAACTGTTTTTT	CASSSLNTPGEKLFF
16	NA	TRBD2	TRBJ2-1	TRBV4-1	TGCGCCAGCAGCCAAGTCGGACTAGCGGGTAACAATGAGCAGTTCTTC	CASSQVGLAGNNEQFF
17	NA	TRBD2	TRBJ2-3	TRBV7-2	TGTGCCAGCAGCGATCACAGACTAGCGGGAGGGCCAGATACGCAGTATTTT	CASSDHRLAGGPDTQYF
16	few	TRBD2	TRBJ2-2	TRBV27	TGTGCCAGCAGTCCTCGACTAGCGGGAGCGGCCGGGGAGCTGTTTTTT	CASSPRLAGAAGELFF
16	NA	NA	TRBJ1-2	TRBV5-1	TGCGCCAGCAGCTTAAGTACCGGGCCCAATAACTATGGCTACACCTTC	CASSLSTGPNNYGYTF
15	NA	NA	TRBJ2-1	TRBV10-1	TGCGCCAGCAGTGACCGCGCCCACCCCTACAATGAGCAGTTCTTC	CASSDRAHPYNEQFF
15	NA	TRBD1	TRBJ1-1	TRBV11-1	TGTGCCAGCAGCGCACGACAGGGGAAGGACACTGAAGCTTTCTTT	CASSARQGKDTEAFF
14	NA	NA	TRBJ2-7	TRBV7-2	TGTGCCAGCAGCTTAGCTCCGGGGGCGGATGAGCAGTACTTC	CASSLAPGADEQYF
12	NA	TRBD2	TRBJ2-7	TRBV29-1	TGCAGCGTTGAGCGGACTAGCGGAAAGCAGTACTTC	CSVERTSGKQYF
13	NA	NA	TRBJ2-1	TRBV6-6	TGTGCCAGCACGGTACAGGGTCGGAATGAGCAGTTCTTC	CASTVQGRNEQFF
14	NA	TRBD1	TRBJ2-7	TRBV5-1	TGCGCCAGCAGCTTGGCGGACAGGGACTACGAGCAGTACTTC	CASSLADRDYEQYF
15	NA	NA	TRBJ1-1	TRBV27	TGTGCCAGCAGTTTCACACCCAGGGAGGACTCTGAAGCTTTCTTT	CASSFTPREDSEAFF
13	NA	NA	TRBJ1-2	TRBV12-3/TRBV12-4	TGTGCCAGCAGCCTAGACAGGATTTATGGCTACACCTTC	CASSLDRIYGYTF
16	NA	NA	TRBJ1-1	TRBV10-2	TGCGCCAGCAGAACTTCAGGGGTTGGAATGAACACTGAAGCTTTCTTT	CASRTSGVGMNTEAFF
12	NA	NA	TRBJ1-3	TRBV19	TGTGCCAGCAGGGGCCCTGGAAACACCATATATTTT	CASRGPGNTIYF
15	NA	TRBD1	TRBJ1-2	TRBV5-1	TGCGCCAGCAGGCGGACAGGGTTATTTAACTATGGCTACACCTTC	CASRRTGLFNYGYTF
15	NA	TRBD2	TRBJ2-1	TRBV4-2	TGTGCCAGCAACTATAGGGCGGGAGGCGACTATGAGCAGTTCTTC	CASNYRAGGDYEQFF